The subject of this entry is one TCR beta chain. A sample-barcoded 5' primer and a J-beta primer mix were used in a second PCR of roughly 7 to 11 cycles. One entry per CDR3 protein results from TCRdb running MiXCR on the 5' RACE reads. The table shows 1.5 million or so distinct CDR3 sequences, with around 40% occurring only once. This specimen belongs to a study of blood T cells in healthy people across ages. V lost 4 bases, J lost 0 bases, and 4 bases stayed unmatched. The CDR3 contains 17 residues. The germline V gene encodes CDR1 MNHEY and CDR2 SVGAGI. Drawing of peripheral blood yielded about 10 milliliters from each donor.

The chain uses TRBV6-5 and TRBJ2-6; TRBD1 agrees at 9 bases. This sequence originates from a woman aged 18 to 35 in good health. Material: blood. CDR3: CASSWTGAHSGANVLTF. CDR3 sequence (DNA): TGTGCCAGCAGTTGGACAGGGGCCCACTCTGGGGCCAACGTCCTGACTTTC.